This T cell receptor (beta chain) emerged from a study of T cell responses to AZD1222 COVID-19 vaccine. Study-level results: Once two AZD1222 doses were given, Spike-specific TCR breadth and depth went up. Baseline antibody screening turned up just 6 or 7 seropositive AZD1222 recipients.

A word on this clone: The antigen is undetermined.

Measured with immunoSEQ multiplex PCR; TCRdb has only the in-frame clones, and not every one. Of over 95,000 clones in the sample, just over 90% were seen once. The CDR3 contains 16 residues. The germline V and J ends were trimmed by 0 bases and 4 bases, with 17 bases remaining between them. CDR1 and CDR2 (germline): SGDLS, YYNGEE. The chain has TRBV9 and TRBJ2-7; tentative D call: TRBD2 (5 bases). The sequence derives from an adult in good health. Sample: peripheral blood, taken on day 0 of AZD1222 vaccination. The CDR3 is CASSVAAGGPVYEQYF. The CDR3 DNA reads TGTGCCAGCAGCGTAGCAGCAGGCGGGCCGGTGTACGAGCAGTACTTC.